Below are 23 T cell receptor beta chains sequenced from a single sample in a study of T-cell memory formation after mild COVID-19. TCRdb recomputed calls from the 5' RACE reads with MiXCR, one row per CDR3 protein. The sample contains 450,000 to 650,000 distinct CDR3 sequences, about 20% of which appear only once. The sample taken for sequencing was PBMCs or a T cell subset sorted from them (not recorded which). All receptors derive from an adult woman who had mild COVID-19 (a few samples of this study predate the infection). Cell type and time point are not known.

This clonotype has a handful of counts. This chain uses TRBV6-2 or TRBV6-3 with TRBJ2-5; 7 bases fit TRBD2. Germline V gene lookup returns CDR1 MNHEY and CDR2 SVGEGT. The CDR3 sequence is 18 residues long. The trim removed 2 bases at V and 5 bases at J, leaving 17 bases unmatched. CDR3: CASSYPALTAGEWETQYF. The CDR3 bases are TGTGCCAGCAGTTACCCGGCACTGACGGCGGGAGAATGGGAGACCCAGTACTTC.

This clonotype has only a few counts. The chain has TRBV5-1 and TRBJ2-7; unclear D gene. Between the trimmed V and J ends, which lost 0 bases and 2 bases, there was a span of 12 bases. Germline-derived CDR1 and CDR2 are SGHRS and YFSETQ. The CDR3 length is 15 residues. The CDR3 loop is CASSLAGRTTYEQYF. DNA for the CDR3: TGCGCCAGCAGCTTGGCAGGACGAACCACCTACGAGCAGTACTTC.

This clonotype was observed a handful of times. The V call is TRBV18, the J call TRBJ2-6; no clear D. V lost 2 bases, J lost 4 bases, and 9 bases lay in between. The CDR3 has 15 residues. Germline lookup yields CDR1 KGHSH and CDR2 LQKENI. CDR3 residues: CASSPGRSGANVLTF. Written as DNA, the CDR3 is TGTGCCAGCTCACCAGGCAGGTCGGGGGCCAACGTCCTGACTTTC.

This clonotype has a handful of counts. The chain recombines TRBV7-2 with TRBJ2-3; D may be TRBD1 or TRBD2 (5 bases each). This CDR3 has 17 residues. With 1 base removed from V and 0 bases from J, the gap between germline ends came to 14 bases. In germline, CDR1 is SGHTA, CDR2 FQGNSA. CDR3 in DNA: TGTGCCAGCAGCTTAGGAGGGGTGGCGAAAAGCACAGATACGCAGTATTTT. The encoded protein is CASSLGGVAKSTDTQYF. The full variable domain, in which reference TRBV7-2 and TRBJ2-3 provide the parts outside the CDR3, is GAGVSQSPSNKVTEKGKDVELRCDPISGHTALYWYRQSLGQGLEFLIYFQGNSAPDKSGLPSDRFSAERTGGSVSTLTIQRTQQEDSAVYLCASSLGGVAKSTDTQYFGPGTRLTVL.

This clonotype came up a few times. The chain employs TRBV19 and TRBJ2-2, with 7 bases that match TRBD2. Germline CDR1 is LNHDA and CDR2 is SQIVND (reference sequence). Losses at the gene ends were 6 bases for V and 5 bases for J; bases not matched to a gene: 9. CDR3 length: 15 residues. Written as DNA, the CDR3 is TGTGCCAGTAGCACGATTAGCGGGTTTACCGGGGAGCTGTTTTTT. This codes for CASSTISGFTGELFF.

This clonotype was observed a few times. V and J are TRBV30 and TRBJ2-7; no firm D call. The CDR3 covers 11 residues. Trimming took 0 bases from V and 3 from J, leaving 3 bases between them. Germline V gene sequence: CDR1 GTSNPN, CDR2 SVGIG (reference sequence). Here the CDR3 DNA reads TGTGCCTGGAGTGTAGTCTACGAGCAGTACTTC. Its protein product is CAWSVVYEQYF.

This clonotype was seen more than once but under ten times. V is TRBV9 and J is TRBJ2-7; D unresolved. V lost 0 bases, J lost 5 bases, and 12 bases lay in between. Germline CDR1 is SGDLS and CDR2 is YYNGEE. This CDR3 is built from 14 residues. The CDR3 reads CASSVGSRIHEQYF. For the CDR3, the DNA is TGTGCCAGCAGCGTAGGGTCCAGGATCCACGAGCAGTACTTC.

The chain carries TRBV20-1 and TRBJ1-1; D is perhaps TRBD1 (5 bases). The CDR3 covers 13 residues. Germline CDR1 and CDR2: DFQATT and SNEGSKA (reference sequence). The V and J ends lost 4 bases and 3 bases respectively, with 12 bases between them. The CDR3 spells CSATTVTDTEAFF. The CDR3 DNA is TGCAGTGCTACGACAGTTACGGACACTGAAGCTTTCTTT.

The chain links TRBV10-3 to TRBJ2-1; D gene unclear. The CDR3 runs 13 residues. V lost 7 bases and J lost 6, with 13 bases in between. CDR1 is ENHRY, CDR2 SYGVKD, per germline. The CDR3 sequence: CAITPRGSNEQFF. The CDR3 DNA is TGTGCCATCACCCCTCGTGGCTCCAATGAGCAGTTCTTC.

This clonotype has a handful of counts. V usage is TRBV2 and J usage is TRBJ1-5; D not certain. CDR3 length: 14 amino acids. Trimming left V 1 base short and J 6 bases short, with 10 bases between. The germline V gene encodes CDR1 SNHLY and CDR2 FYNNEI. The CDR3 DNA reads TGTGCCAGCAGTGAAGGGATCGGGGTTCAGCCCCAGCATTTT. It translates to CASSEGIGVQPQHF.

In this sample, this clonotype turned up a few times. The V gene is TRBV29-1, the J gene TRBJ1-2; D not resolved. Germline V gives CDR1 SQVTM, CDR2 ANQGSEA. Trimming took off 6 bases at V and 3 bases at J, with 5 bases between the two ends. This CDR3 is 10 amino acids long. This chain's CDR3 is CSVFDYGYTF. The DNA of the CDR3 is TGCAGCGTGTTTGACTATGGCTACACCTTC.

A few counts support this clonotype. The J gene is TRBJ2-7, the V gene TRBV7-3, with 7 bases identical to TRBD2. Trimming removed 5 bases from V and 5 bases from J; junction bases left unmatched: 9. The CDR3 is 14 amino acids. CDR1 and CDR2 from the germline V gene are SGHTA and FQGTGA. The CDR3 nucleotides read TGTGCCAGCAGCCCGAGGGGAGGGGTCAACGAGCAGTACTTC. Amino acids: CASSPRGGVNEQYF.

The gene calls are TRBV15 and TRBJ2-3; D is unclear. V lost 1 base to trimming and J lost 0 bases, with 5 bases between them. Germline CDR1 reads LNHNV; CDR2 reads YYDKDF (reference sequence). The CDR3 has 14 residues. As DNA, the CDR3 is TGTGCCACCAGCAGAGCAAGTAGCACAGATACGCAGTATTTT. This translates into CATSRASSTDTQYF.

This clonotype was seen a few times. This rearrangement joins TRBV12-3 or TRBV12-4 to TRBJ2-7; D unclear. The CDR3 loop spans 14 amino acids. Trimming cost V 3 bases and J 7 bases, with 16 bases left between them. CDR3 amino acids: CASSFSSGYGEQYF. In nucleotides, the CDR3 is TGTGCCAGCAGTTTTTCGTCGGGTTATGGGGAGCAGTACTTC.

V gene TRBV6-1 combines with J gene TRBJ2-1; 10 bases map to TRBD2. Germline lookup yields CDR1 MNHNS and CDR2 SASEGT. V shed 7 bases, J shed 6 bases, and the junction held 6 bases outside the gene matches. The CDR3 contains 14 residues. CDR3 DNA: TGTGCCAGCATAGAACTAGCGGGGTTCAATGAGCAGTTCTTC. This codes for CASIELAGFNEQFF.

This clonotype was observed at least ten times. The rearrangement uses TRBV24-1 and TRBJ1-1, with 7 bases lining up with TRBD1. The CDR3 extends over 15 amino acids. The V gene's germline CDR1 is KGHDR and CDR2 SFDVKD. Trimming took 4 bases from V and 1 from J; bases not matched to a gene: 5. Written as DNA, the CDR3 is TGTGCCACCAGTGAATCCGGGACAGAGAACACTGAAGCTTTCTTT. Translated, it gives CATSESGTENTEAFF.

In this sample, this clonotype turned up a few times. The CDR3 nucleotides read TGTGCCAGCAGCCCTAGGGGACAGGCCTTCTCCTACGAGCAGTACTTC. Encoded protein: CASSPRGQAFSYEQYF. The chain links TRBV7-9 to TRBJ2-7; 8 bases match TRBD1. J lost 0 bases, V lost 5 bases, and 9 bases had no gene match. Looked up from germline, CDR1 is SEHNR and CDR2 is FQNEAQ (reference sequence). CDR3 length: 16 amino acids. The variable domain in full, completed from reference TRBV7-9 and TRBJ2-7, reads DTGVSQNPRHKITKRGQNVTFRCDPISEHNRLYWYRQTLGQGPEFLTYFQNEAQLEKSRLLSDRFSAERPKGSFSTLEIQRTEQGDSAMYLCASSPRGQAFSYEQYFGPGTRLTVT.

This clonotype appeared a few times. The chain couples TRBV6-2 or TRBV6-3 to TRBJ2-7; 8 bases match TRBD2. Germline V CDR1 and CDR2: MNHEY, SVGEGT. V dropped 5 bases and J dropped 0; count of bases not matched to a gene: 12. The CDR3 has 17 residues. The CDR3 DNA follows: TGTGCCAGCAGTCGATCTTTGGCGGGGGGATCCTCCTACGAGCAGTACTTC. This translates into CASSRSLAGGSSYEQYF.

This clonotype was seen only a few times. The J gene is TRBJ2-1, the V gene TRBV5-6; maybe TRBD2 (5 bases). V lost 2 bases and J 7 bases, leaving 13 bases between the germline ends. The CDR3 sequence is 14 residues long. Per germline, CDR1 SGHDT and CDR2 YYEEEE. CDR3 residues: CASSLGHGGNEQFF. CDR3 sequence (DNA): TGTGCCAGCAGCTTAGGGCACGGCGGGAATGAGCAGTTCTTC.

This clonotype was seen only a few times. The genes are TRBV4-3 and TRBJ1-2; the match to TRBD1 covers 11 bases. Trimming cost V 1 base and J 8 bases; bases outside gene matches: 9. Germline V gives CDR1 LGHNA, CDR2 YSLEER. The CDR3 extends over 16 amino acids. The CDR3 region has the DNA TGCGCCAGCAGCCAAGGTATTGGACAGGGGGCGGAAGGCTACACCTTC. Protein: CASSQGIGQGAEGYTF.

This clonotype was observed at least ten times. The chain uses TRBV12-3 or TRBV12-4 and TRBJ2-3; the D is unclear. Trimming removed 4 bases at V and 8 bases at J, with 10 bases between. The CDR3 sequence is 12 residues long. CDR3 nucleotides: TGTGCCAGCAGTTCCGCGCGCCTTACGCAGTATTTT. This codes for CASSSARLTQYF.

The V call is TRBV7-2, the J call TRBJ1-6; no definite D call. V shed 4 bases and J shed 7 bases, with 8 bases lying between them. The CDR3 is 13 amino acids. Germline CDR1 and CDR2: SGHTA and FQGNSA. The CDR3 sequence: CASSYAINSPLHF. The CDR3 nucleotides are TGTGCCAGCAGCTATGCCATAAATTCACCCCTCCACTTT.

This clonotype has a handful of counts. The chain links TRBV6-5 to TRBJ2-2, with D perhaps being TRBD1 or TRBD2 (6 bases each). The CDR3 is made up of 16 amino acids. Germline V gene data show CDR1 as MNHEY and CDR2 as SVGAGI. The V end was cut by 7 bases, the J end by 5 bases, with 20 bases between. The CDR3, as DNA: TGTGCCAGCATCAGCACGGGGGCGGCGGCGACCGGGGAGCTGTTTTTT. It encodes CASISTGAAATGELFF.